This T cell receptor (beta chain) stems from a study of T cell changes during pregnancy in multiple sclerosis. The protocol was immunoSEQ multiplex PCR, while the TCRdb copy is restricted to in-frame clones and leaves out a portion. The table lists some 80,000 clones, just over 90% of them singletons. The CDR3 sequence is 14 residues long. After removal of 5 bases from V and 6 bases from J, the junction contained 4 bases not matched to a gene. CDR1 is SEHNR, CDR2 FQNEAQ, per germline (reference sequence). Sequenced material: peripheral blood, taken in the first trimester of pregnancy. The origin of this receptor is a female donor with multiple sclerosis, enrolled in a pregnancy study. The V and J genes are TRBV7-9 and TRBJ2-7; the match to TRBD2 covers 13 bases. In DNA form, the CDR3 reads TGTGCCAGCAGCACCGGACTAGCGGGAGTCGAGCAGTACTTC. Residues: CASSTGLAGVEQYF. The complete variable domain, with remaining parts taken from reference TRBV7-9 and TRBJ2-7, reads DTGVSQNPRHKITKRGQNVTFRCDPISEHNRLYWYRQTLGQGPEFLTYFQNEAQLEKSRLLSDRFSAERPKGSFSTLEIQRTEQGDSAMYLCASSTGLAGVEQYFGPGTRLTVT.